This entry describes one T cell receptor beta chain. The antigen remains unidentified. This entry belongs to a study of cytomegalovirus exposure and HLA in healthy donors. PCR involved 60 Vbeta and 13 Jbeta primers. Sequenced by immunoSEQ multiplex PCR; TCRdb stores in-frame clones only, minus some. The table includes under 200,000 clones, roughly 84% detected once. Germline loops: CDR1 MDHEN, CDR2 SYDVKM. V shed 6 bases and J 2 bases; nucleotides not matched to a gene: 2. This CDR3 has 13 amino acids. The study, taken as a whole, reports: TRBV6-2, TRBV6-3 and other indistinguishable V segments were excluded.

Sequencing was done on a sample of PBMCs. This chain links TRBV28 with TRBJ2-3, with 7 bases matching TRBD2. The sequence was obtained from a boy between 2 and 10 years old in good health and CMV-seronegative. The CDR3 is CASSSGNTDTQYF. In DNA, the CDR3 is TGTGCCAGCAGCAGCGGGAACACAGATACGCAGTATTTT.